Presented here are 22 T cell receptor beta chains from one specimen sequenced in a study of vaccination effects on CD4 cells after COVID-19. Within the ViraFEST assay, antigen-specific CD4+ T cells underwent expansion with viral peptide pools prior to sequencing. Subsequent to ten to eleven days of culture, CD4+ T cells were isolated. The vaccine given was either BNT162b2 or mRNA-1273, in two doses. Profiled with immunoSEQ multiplex PCR; TCRdb holds only in-frame clones, not every one. The table lists some 74,000 clones, 81% of them singletons. For these receptors, no antigen is known. The material was CD4+ T cells from PBMCs cultured with HCoV-229E spike peptides, obtained after COVID-19 vaccination. The receptors come from a human donor who received a COVID-19 vaccine.

This chain connects TRBV5-1 to TRBJ1-2, with D hard to call. V shed 7 bases and J shed 4 bases, with 17 bases lying between them. The CDR3 totals 14 residues. Germline lookup yields CDR1 SGHRS and CDR2 YFSETQ. The CDR3 protein is CASLPLPDVYGYTF. Written as DNA, the CDR3 is TGCGCCAGCCTTCCGCTCCCAGACGTCTATGGCTACACCTTC. The whole variable domain, filled in from reference TRBV5-1 and TRBJ1-2, reads KAGVTQTPRYLIKTRGQQVTLSCSPISGHRSVSWYQQTPGQGLQFLFEYFSETQRNKGNFPGRFSGRQFSNSRSEMNVSTLELGDSALYLCASLPLPDVYGYTFGSGTRLTVV.

The chain employs TRBV5-4 and TRBJ2-5; weak D call: TRBD1 (6 bases). V lost 2 bases, J lost 1 base, and 6 bases lay in between. CDR1 and CDR2 (germline): SGHNT, YYREEE (reference sequence). CDR3 length: 13 amino acids. Written as DNA, the CDR3 is TGTGCCAGCAGCTTAGGGGGCCAAGAGACCCAGTACTTC. Translation: CASSLGGQETQYF.

The V call is TRBV4-3, the J call TRBJ2-3; 9 nucleotides match TRBD1. V shed 3 bases, J shed 2 bases, and the junction held 6 bases outside the gene matches. Germline values: CDR1 LGHNA, CDR2 YSLEER. This CDR3 has 16 amino acids. Here the CDR3 reads CASSHPGQGITDTQYF. As DNA, the CDR3 is TGCGCCAGCAGCCACCCAGGACAGGGGATCACAGATACGCAGTATTTT.

This clone was detected only once. The genes are TRBV6-5 and TRBJ2-1, with D perhaps matching TRBD1 or TRBD2 (5 bases each). Germline-derived CDR1 and CDR2 are MNHEY and SVGAGI. Trimming took 8 bases from V and 4 from J, leaving 12 bases between them. This CDR3 comprises 13 residues. DNA for the CDR3: TGTGCCAGCCGTAAGGGACGGTACAATGAGCAGTTCTTC. Encoded protein: CASRKGRYNEQFF.

The V call is TRBV7-2, the J call TRBJ1-2; no reliable D call. The V end was cut by 1 base, the J end by 4 bases, with 10 bases between. Germline CDR1 reads SGHTA; CDR2 reads FQGNSA. The CDR3 has 14 residues. CDR3 sequence (DNA): TGTGCCAGCAGCTTAGTGGCTGAACCCTATGGCTACACCTTC. Its translation is CASSLVAEPYGYTF.

The V and J genes are TRBV6-5 and TRBJ2-7, with TRBD2 identical over 7 bases. CDR1 is MNHEY and CDR2 is SVGAGI in the germline V gene. The CDR3 length is 13 residues. The V and J ends lost 6 bases and 6 bases, in that order; junction bases with no gene match: 8. The CDR3 reads CASSQTSFGEQYV. For the CDR3, the DNA is TGTGCCAGCAGCCAGACTAGCTTTGGCGAGCAGTACGTC.

The rearrangement joins TRBV11-2 to TRBJ2-7, with no clear D. There are 13 residues in the CDR3. Germline values: CDR1 SGHAT, CDR2 FQNNGV. V was trimmed by 5 bases and J by 7 bases, leaving 15 bases between them. CDR3 amino acids: CASSPLSGYEQYV. Here the CDR3 DNA reads TGTGCCAGCAGCCCTCTTTCTGGGTATGAGCAGTACGTC.

A single count supports this clone. The chain links TRBV6-6 to TRBJ1-5; tentatively, D is TRBD1 (5 bases). V lost 6 bases and J lost 8, with 17 bases in between. The CDR3 sequence is 14 residues long. Germline V gene data show CDR1 as MNHNY and CDR2 as SVGAGI (reference sequence). CDR3 nucleotides: TGTGCCAGCAGACCCGGGACCGCCGAGAAGCCCCAGCATTTT. This gives the protein CASRPGTAEKPQHF.

The chain joins TRBV10-3 to TRBJ1-1; 7 bases align to TRBD1. This CDR3 has 16 amino acids. The ends lost 10 bases at V and 2 bases at J; junction bases unmatched: 16. Germline V CDR1 and CDR2: ENHRY, SYGVKD. For the CDR3, the DNA is TGTGCCACAAAAGGAGAGACAGGGACGACTAACACTGAAGCTTTCTTT. It encodes CATKGETGTTNTEAFF.

The chain recombines TRBV5-4 with TRBJ2-5; D is perhaps TRBD2 (5 bases). The CDR3 totals 15 residues. The V end was cut by 0 bases, the J end by 5 bases, with 14 bases between. The germline V gene has CDR1 SGHNT and CDR2 YYREEE (reference sequence). CDR3 DNA: TGTGCCAGCAGCTTGGCGTCCGGGCGGAGGGAGACCCAGTACTTC. Protein product: CASSLASGRRETQYF.

The rearrangement joins TRBV5-1 to TRBJ1-6; 7 bases are shared with TRBD1. Trimming at V came to 6 bases and at J to 8 bases, leaving 14 bases not matched to a gene. Germline V gene sequence: CDR1 SGHRS, CDR2 YFSETQ. The length of the CDR3 is 16 residues. CDR3 sequence reads: CASTKRVGGADSPLHF. The CDR3 DNA is TGCGCCAGCACCAAAAGGGTAGGGGGCGCGGATTCACCCCTCCACTTT.

The chain employs TRBV2 and TRBJ2-4; perhaps TRBD2 as D (5 bases). Germline CDR1 reads SNHLY; CDR2 reads FYNNEI. Between the trimmed V and J ends, which lost 2 bases and 6 bases, there was a span of 11 bases. The CDR3 is 14 residues long. CDR3 bases: TGTGCCAGCAGTGAACCCCCTGCGGGAAACATTCAGTACTTC. As protein: CASSEPPAGNIQYF.

V is TRBV7-2 and J is TRBJ2-7; 8 bases are shared with TRBD2. The CDR3 is made up of 18 amino acids. Germline V lookup: CDR1 SGHTA, CDR2 FQGNSA. V shed 2 bases, J shed 6 bases, and the junction held 18 bases outside the gene matches. The CDR3 loop reads CASSLSPLGSGGNREQYV. The DNA of the CDR3 is TGTGCCAGCAGCTTATCCCCCCTGGGCAGCGGGGGAAACCGCGAGCAGTACGTC.

The rearrangement links TRBV5-1 to TRBJ1-5, with D possibly being TRBD1 (6 bases). V dropped 9 bases and J dropped 4 bases, with 20 bases sitting between them. The CDR3 totals 15 residues. Germline CDR1 and CDR2: SGHRS and YFSETQ. The CDR3 here is CANVRGLGLNQPQHF. Here the CDR3 DNA reads TGCGCCAACGTCAGGGGTTTGGGATTAAATCAGCCCCAGCATTTT.

The genes are TRBV19 and TRBJ1-1, with 9 bases fitting TRBD1. The CDR3 is 17 residues long. Germline CDR1 is LNHDA and CDR2 is SQIVND (reference sequence). Trimming at V came to 4 bases and at J to 1 base, leaving 10 bases not matched to a gene. CDR3 sequence reads: CASSKGGTGFWNTEAFF. CDR3 sequence (DNA): TGTGCCAGTAGTAAAGGAGGGACAGGGTTTTGGAACACTGAAGCTTTCTTT.

The V and J genes are TRBV5-1 and TRBJ2-7, with D uncertain. The CDR3 extends over 16 amino acids. Germline assignment: CDR1 SGHRS and CDR2 YFSETQ. Trimming shortened V by 0 bases and J by 0 bases, and 13 bases separated the two germline ends. This CDR3 is CASSLAPLSGSYEQYV. The CDR3, as DNA: TGCGCCAGCAGCTTGGCCCCACTCTCGGGCTCCTACGAGCAGTACGTC.

This chain connects TRBV6-6 to TRBJ1-1; D may be TRBD1 (6 bases). Germline CDR1 MNHNY, CDR2 SVGAGI (reference sequence). The CDR3 contains 14 residues. V shed 0 bases and J shed 1 base, with 6 bases lying between them. CDR3 nucleotides: TGTGCCAGCAGTTACTCACAGGGGAACACTGAAGCTTTCTTT. Protein: CASSYSQGNTEAFF.

The count of this clone is one. The rearrangement joins TRBV5-4 to TRBJ2-3; TRBD1 is a possible D gene (6 bases). CDR1 is SGHNT, CDR2 YYREEE, per germline (reference sequence). The V end was cut by 4 bases, the J end by 3 bases, with 21 bases between. The CDR3 sequence is 17 residues long. CDR3 nucleotides: TGTGCCAGCAGCGGGTGGGACAACCCCCAGGAGACAGATACGCAGTATTTT. Its translation: CASSGWDNPQETDTQYF. Full variable domain (missing parts from reference TRBV5-4 and TRBJ2-3): ETGVTQSPTHLIKTRGQQVTLRCSSQSGHNTVSWYQQALGQGPQFIFQYYREEENGRGNFPPRFSGLQFPNYSSELNVNALELDDSALYLCASSGWDNPQETDTQYFGPGTRLTVL.

The J gene is TRBJ2-5, the V gene TRBV5-1; D remains ambiguous. V was pared by 0 bases and J by 4 bases, with 10 bases between. This CDR3 is 14 amino acids long. Germline CDR1 SGHRS, CDR2 YFSETQ. The CDR3 region has the DNA TGCGCCAGCAGCTTGGCCGCAGCACGAGAGACCCAGTACTTC. It specifies CASSLAAARETQYF.

The chain uses TRBV24-1 and TRBJ1-5, with D uncertain. The CDR3 has 15 residues. Per germline, CDR1 KGHDR and CDR2 SFDVKD. Trimming took off 2 bases at V and 9 bases at J, with 16 bases between the two ends. CDR3 nucleotides: TGTGCCACCAGTGATTCGTGGGCGGGTTTCGGGCCCCAGCATTTT. Its protein is CATSDSWAGFGPQHF.

This clone was detected once. The chain couples TRBV7-9 to TRBJ2-5; 9 bases agree with TRBD1. The length of the CDR3 is 15 residues. The V gene end was trimmed by 5 bases and the J gene end by 1 base; junction bases not matched to a gene: 5. CDR1 is SEHNR, CDR2 FQNEAQ, per germline (reference sequence). CDR3 in DNA: TGTGCCAGCAGCCGGGCGACAGGGGGCCAAGAGACCCAGTACTTC. Translated: CASSRATGGQETQYF.

The chain uses TRBV13 and TRBJ2-2; D possibly uses TRBD1 or TRBD2 (5 bases each). The CDR3 extends over 16 amino acids. V dropped 5 bases and J dropped 1 base, with 14 bases sitting between them. The germline V gene encodes CDR1 PRHDT and CDR2 FYEKMQ (reference sequence). CDR3 bases: TGTGCCAGCAGCCCAACGGGACCTGAGAACACCGGGGAGCTGTTTTTT. This translates into CASSPTGPENTGELFF.